Following are 7 T cell receptor beta chains from one sample sequenced in a study of T cell responses to AZD1222 COVID-19 vaccine. TCRdb keeps only in-frame clones here, not all; method: immunoSEQ multiplex PCR. The sample contains approximately 100,000 clones, 90% of which appear only once. The material sequenced was peripheral blood, taken on day 0 of AZD1222 vaccination. The receptors originated from an adult in good health.

The V and J genes are TRBV4-1 and TRBJ1-6, with 7 positions matching TRBD1. CDR1 is MGHRA, CDR2 YSYEKL, per germline. The junction had 7 bases not matched to a gene; V was cut back by 0 bases and J by 5 bases. The CDR3 extends over 17 amino acids. CDR3 protein: CASSQEWTGGNNSPLHF. The DNA for the CDR3 is TGCGCCAGCAGCCAAGAGTGGACAGGTGGGAATAATTCACCCCTCCACTTT.

The gene calls are TRBV5-4 and TRBJ2-5; TRBD2 aligns across 8 bases. The CDR3 sequence is 15 residues long. CDR1 SGHNT and CDR2 YYREEE come from the germline V gene (reference sequence). Germline trimming cut 4 bases from V and 4 bases from J; bases unmatched to any gene: 9. The CDR3, as DNA: TGTGCCAGCAGCCAAGACGGGGGGGCCGGAGAGACCCAGTACTTC. Its translation is CASSQDGGAGETQYF.

The chain uses TRBV27 and TRBJ2-1; D may be TRBD2 (5 bases). The V and J ends lost 4 bases and 5 bases respectively, with 9 bases between them. Germline V lookup: CDR1 MNHEY, CDR2 SMNVEV (reference sequence). There are 13 residues in the CDR3. The CDR3 loop is CASSSSGDNEQFF. In nucleotides, the CDR3 is TGTGCCAGCAGTTCATCCGGGGACAATGAGCAGTTCTTC.

The J gene is TRBJ1-1, the V gene TRBV5-6; no reliable D call. This CDR3 has 13 residues. The V end lost 0 bases, the J end lost 2 bases, and 5 bases lay between the germline ends. From germline, CDR1 is SGHDT and CDR2 YYEEEE. The CDR3 nucleotides read TGTGCCAGCAGCTTGGTGGACAACACTGAAGCTTTCTTT. Its translation: CASSLVDNTEAFF.

The rearrangement uses TRBV4-2 and TRBJ1-1, with TRBD1 identical over 9 bases. The CDR3 consists of 17 residues. Germline V lookup: CDR1 LGHNA, CDR2 YNFKEQ. Trimming took 5 bases from V and 4 from J; bases not matched to a gene: 14. This CDR3 is CASSFSLGTGRITEAFF. The DNA for the CDR3 is TGTGCCAGCAGCTTCAGCCTTGGGACAGGGAGGATCACTGAAGCTTTCTTT.

The chain employs TRBV30 and TRBJ1-5, with D possibly TRBD1 on 5 matching bases. The CDR3 is made up of 13 amino acids. Trimming pared 0 bases from V and 6 bases from J, leaving 9 bases between. Germline values: CDR1 GTSNPN, CDR2 SVGIG (reference sequence). This CDR3 reads CAWSVGEAQPQHF. The CDR3 DNA reads as TGTGCCTGGAGTGTAGGGGAGGCTCAGCCCCAGCATTTT.

The gene calls are TRBV29-1 and TRBJ2-5; the D gene is possibly TRBD1 (6 bases). The V and J ends lost 5 bases and 10 bases respectively, with 23 bases between them. The CDR3 runs to 14 residues. In germline, CDR1 is SQVTM, CDR2 ANQGSEA. The CDR3 here is CSVSASTSVGGQYF. CDR3 in DNA: TGCAGCGTTAGTGCTAGCACCTCCGTAGGGGGCCAGTACTTC.